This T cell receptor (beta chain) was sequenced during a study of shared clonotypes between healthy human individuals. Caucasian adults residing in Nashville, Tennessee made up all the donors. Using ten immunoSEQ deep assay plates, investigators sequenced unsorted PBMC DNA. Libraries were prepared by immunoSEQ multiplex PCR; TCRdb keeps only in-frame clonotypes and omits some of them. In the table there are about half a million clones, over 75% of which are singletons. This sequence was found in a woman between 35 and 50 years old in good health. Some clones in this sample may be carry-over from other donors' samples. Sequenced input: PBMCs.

This CDR3 is CAISESSTRGPNEQFF. CDR3 bases: TGTGCCATCAGTGAGTCCTCGACTAGGGGGCCCAATGAGCAGTTCTTC. J is TRBJ2-1 and V is TRBV10-3; D perhaps matches TRBD1 (7 bases). V lost 0 bases and J lost 6, with 15 bases in between. The CDR3 runs to 16 residues. Per germline, CDR1 ENHRY and CDR2 SYGVKD.